This entry describes one T cell receptor beta chain. The source of the sample is a study of shared clonotypes between healthy human individuals. This CDR3 comprises 17 residues. Germline CDR1 reads KGHSH; CDR2 reads LQKENI. J was trimmed by 4 bases and V by 3 bases; bases with no gene match: 9. Sequencing used immunoSEQ multiplex PCR; TCRdb keeps in-frame clones, though not all of them. The table records around 940,000 clones, less than 85% of them present only once. The sequencing input was memory CD4+ T cells sorted from blood. As for subset: CD45RA-negative fraction. This chain links TRBV18 with TRBJ2-2; 9 bases are shared with TRBD2. This sequence was found in a young man in good health. DNA for the CDR3: TGTGCCAGCTCACCTAAGGCAGCGGGGGGCTCCACCGGGGAGCTGTTTTTT. Protein sequence: CASSPKAAGGSTGELFF.